This T cell receptor beta chain is from a study of identical twins. Regarding the study as a whole: Abundant beta clonotypes from cord blood had fewer insertions, unlike memory repertoires, which showed none.

With 0 bases removed from V and 2 bases from J, the gap between germline ends came to 11 bases. The CDR3 has 15 residues. Germline V gene sequence: CDR1 SGHTA, CDR2 FQGNSA. As for this clonotype: Its antigen is unidentified.

Each CDR3 protein gets one entry after TCRdb re-called the 5' RACE reads with MiXCR. The data show 450,000 or so distinct CDR3 sequences, more than 20% seen once. These data were likewise used in another study, on T cells expressing NK-cell markers. Turning to that study: The eight sequenced donors comprised seven who were HCMV-seropositive and one who was seronegative. One observes that, in several donors, these clonotypes were also the leading ones within the CD3+CD56-NKG2C+ fraction.

This TCR was recovered from a woman under 30 in good health. Material: CD4+ T cells sorted from blood. The genes are TRBV7-2 and TRBJ2-7; D not resolved. The CDR3 loop reads CASSLAILGPYEQYF. CDR3 nucleotides: TGTGCCAGCAGCTTAGCGATCCTCGGGCCCTACGAGCAGTACTTC.